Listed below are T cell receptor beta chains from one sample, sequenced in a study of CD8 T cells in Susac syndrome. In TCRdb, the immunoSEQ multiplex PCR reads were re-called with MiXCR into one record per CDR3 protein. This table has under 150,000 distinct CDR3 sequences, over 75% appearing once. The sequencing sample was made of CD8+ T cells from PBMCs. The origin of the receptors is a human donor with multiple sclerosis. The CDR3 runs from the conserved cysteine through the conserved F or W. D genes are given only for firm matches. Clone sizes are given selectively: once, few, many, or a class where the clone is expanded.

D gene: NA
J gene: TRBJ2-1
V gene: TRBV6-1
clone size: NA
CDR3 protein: CASSFTGFKYNEQFF
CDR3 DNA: TGTGCCAGCAGCTTCACAGGGTTTAAGTACAATGAGCAGTTCTTC

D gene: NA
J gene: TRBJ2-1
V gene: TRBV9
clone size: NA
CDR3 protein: CASSVGRVSSSYNEQFF
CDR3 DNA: TGTGCCAGCAGCGTAGGTAGGGTCAGTAGCTCCTACAATGAGCAGTTCTTC

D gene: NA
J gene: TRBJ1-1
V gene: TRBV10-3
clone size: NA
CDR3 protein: CAISEGPGDTEAFF
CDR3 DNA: TGTGCCATCAGTGAGGGACCAGGGGACACTGAAGCTTTCTTT

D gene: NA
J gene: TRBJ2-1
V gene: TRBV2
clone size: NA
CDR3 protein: CASQDEYSYNEQFF
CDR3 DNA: TGTGCCAGCCAAGACGAGTATTCCTACAATGAGCAGTTCTTC

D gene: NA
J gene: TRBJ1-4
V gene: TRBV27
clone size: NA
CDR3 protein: CASSPTLRDTNEKLFF
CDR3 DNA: TGTGCCAGCAGCCCTACCCTCAGGGATACTAATGAAAAACTGTTTTTT

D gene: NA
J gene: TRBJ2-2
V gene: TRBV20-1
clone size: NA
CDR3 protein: CSARGGERTNTGELFF
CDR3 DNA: TGCAGTGCTAGAGGGGGAGAGCGGACGAACACCGGGGAGCTGTTTTTT

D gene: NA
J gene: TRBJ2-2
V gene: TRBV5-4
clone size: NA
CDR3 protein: CASRGSGELFF
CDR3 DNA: TGTGCCAGCAGAGGGTCCGGGGAGCTGTTTTTT

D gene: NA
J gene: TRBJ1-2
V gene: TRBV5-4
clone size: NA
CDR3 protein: CASSLDEEDYGYTF
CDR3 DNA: TGTGCCAGCAGCTTGGATGAGGAAGACTATGGCTACACCTTC

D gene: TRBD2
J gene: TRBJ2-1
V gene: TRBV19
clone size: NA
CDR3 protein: CASSIPAGVSYNEQFF
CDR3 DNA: TGTGCCAGTAGTATACCAGCGGGAGTCTCCTACAATGAGCAGTTCTTC

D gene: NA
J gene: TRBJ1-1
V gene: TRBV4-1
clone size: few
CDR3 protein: CASSQDRGPGTEAFF
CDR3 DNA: TGCGCCAGCAGCCAAGATCGGGGGCCGGGGACTGAAGCTTTCTTT

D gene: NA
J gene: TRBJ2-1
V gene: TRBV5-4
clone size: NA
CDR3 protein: CASSFFGSYLGNEQFF
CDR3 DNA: TGTGCCAGCAGCTTTTTTGGCTCCTATTTGGGCAATGAGCAGTTCTTC

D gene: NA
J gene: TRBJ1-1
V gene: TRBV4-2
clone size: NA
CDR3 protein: CASSQESPLLNTEAFF
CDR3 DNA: TGTGCCAGCAGCCAAGAGAGCCCCTTACTCAACACTGAAGCTTTCTTT

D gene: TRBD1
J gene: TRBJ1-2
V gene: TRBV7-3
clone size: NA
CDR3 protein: CASSPSGGAGIGYTF
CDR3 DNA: TGTGCCAGCAGCCCGTCAGGGGGGGCGGGGATCGGCTACACCTTC

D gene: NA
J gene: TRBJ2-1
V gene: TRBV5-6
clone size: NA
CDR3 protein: CASHSGPLQFF
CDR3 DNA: TGTGCCAGCCATTCGGGTCCCCTTCAGTTCTTC

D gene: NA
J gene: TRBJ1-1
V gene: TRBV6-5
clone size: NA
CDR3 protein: CASSYRRGLGVKDTEAFF
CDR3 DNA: TGTGCCAGCAGCTATAGACGAGGCTTGGGGGTAAAGGACACTGAAGCTTTCTTT

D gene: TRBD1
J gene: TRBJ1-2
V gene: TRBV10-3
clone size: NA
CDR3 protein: CAIRDRDNYGYTF
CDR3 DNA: TGTGCCATCAGGGACAGGGATAACTATGGCTACACCTTC

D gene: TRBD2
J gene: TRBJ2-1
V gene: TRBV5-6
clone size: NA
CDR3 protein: CASSTIAGEGYNEQFF
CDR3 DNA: TGTGCCAGCAGCACAATAGCGGGAGAAGGATACAATGAGCAGTTCTTC

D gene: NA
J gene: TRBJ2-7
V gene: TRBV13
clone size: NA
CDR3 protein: CASSLGSNPYEQYF
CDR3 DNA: TGTGCCAGCAGCTTAGGCTCTAACCCCTACGAGCAGTACTTC

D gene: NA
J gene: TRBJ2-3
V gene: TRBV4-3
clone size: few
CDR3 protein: CASSHGGADTQYF
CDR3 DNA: TGCGCCAGCAGCCATGGGGGTGCGGATACGCAGTATTTT

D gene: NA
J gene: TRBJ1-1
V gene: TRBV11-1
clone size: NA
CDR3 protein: CASSSVTGLNTEAFF
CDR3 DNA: TGTGCCAGCAGCTCTGTAACGGGACTGAACACTGAAGCTTTCTTT

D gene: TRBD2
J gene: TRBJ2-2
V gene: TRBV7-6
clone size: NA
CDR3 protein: CASSFPGLAGTPNTGELFF
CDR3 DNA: TGTGCCAGCAGTTTTCCGGGACTAGCGGGGACGCCCAACACCGGGGAGCTGTTTTTT

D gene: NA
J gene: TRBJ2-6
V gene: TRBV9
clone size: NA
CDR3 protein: CASSDVRSGANVLTF
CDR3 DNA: TGTGCCAGCAGCGATGTACGCTCTGGGGCCAACGTCCTGACTTTC

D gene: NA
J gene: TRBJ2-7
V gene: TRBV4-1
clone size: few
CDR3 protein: CASSLDRGTYEQYF
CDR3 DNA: TGTGCCAGCAGCTTAGATCGGGGGACCTACGAGCAGTACTTC

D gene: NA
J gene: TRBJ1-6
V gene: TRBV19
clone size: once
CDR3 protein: CASSMMGLSGSPLHF
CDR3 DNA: TGTGCCAGTAGTATGATGGGTTTGTCGGGTTCACCCCTCCACTTT

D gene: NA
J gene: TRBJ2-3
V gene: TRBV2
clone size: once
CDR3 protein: CASSEATSRSTDTQYF
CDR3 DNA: TGTGCCAGCAGTGAAGCCACCAGTAGAAGCACAGATACGCAGTATTTT

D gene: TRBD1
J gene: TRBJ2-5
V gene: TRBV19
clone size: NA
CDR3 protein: CASSMGDRAWRETQYF
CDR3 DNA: TGTGCCAGTAGTATGGGAGACAGGGCGTGGAGGGAGACCCAGTACTTC

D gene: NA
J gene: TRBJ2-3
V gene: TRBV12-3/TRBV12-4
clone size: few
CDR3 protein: CASSPPAGTDTQYF
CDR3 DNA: TGTGCCAGCAGTCCCCCGGCGGGCACAGATACGCAGTATTTT

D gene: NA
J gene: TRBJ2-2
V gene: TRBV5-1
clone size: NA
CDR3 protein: CAGSYRVSKVTGELFF
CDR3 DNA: TGCGCCGGCAGCTACCGGGTCTCAAAGGTGACCGGGGAGCTGTTTTTT

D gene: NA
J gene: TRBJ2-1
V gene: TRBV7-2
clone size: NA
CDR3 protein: CASSAGGYNEQFF
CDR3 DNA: TGTGCCAGCAGCGCCGGAGGGTACAATGAGCAGTTCTTC

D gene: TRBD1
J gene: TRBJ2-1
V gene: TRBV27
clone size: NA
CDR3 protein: CASSSGGVDGEQFF
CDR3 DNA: TGTGCCAGCAGTTCAGGGGGAGTCGATGGTGAGCAGTTCTTC

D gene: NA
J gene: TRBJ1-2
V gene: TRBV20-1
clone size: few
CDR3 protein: CSARPSPAGYTNYGYTF
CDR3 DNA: TGCAGTGCTAGACCCTCCCCGGCAGGATACACTAACTATGGCTACACCTTC

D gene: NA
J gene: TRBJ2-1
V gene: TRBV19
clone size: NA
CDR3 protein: CASNQGGTQFF
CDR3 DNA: TGTGCCAGTAATCAGGGGGGCACTCAGTTCTTC

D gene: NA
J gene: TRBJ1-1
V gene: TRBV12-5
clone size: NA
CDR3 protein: CASEKGGYTEAFF
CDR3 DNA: TGTGCTAGTGAAAAAGGAGGCTACACTGAAGCTTTCTTT

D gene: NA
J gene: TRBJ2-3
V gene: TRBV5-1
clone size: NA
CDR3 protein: CASSLIPNGAPDTQYF
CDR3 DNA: TGCGCCAGCAGCTTGATACCTAACGGAGCTCCAGATACGCAGTATTTT

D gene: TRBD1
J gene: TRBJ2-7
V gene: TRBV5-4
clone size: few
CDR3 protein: CASRTGTGMYEQYF
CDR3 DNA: TGTGCCAGCAGAACCGGGACAGGGATGTACGAGCAGTACTTC

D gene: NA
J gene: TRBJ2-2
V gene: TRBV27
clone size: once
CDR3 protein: CASSTLGANTGELFF
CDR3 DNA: TGTGCCAGCAGTACCCTAGGAGCGAACACCGGGGAGCTGTTTTTT

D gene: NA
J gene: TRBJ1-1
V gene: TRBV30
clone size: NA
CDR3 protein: CAWSVQRPEAFF
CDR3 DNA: TGTGCCTGGAGTGTACAGAGGCCTGAAGCTTTCTTT

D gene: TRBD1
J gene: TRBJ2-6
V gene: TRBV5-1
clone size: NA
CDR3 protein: CASSLRQGTGANVLTF
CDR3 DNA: TGCGCCAGCAGCTTGAGACAGGGTACTGGGGCCAACGTCCTGACTTTC

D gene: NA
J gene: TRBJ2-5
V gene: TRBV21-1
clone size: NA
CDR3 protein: CASSRSKELSGLPKETQYF
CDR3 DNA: TGTGCCAGCAGCCGAAGCAAAGAGCTTTCTGGATTACCCAAAGAGACCCAGTACTTC

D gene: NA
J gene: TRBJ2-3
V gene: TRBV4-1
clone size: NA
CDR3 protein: CASSQASTDTQYF
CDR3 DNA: TGCGCCAGCAGCCAAGCTAGCACAGATACGCAGTATTTT